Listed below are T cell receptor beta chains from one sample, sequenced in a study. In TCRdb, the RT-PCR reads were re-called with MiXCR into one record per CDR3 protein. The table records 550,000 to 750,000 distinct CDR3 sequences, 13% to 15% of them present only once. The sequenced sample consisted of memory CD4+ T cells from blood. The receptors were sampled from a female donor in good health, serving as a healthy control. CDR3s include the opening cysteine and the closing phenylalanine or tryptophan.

CDR3: CASSLGRYQETQYF
V: TRBV5-6
J: TRBJ2-5

CDR3: CASSAASGSLSEQFF
V: TRBV6-1
J: TRBJ2-1

CDR3: CASSLNLLGLLAGFSYEQYF
V: TRBV28
J: TRBJ2-7

CDR3: CASSLSPGVTGYTF
V: TRBV27
J: TRBJ1-2

CDR3: CASSSGVSGNTIYF
V: TRBV7-3
J: TRBJ1-3

CDR3: CASSPPGHNEQFF
V: TRBV12-3/TRBV12-4
J: TRBJ2-1

CDR3: CASSYLGGSGPQHF
V: TRBV6-5
J: TRBJ1-5

CDR3: CASSFSSGGAYEQYF
V: TRBV10-2
J: TRBJ2-7

CDR3: CASSLEPSGQYEQYF
V: TRBV5-1
J: TRBJ2-7

CDR3: CASSYSMGGQRAYEQYF
V: TRBV6-5
J: TRBJ2-7

CDR3: CASSPSGPSGEKLFF
V: TRBV5-1
J: TRBJ1-4

CDR3: CASSRNPQGWDSPLHF
V: TRBV6-5
J: TRBJ1-6

CDR3: CASSFGLSSSGANVLTF
V: TRBV12-3/TRBV12-4
J: TRBJ2-6

CDR3: CSARGAPDGTEAFF
V: TRBV20-1
J: TRBJ1-1

CDR3: CAGQGGQGKKLAGASSYNEQFF
V: TRBV6-2/TRBV6-3
J: TRBJ2-1

CDR3: CSARIPLGNNSPLHF
V: TRBV20-1
J: TRBJ1-6

CDR3: CASSEPGGAEAFF
V: TRBV5-1
J: TRBJ1-1

CDR3: CASSYLRQETQYF
V: TRBV6-5
J: TRBJ2-5

CDR3: CSTADRDGNTIYF
V: TRBV29-1
J: TRBJ1-3

CDR3: CASRAAQETQYF
V: TRBV27
J: TRBJ2-5

CDR3: CASSREGTASYEQYF
V: TRBV7-9
J: TRBJ2-7

CDR3: CSVRIGSNQPQHF
V: TRBV20-1
J: TRBJ1-5

CDR3: CASSLGQGASQPQHF
V: TRBV5-1
J: TRBJ1-5

CDR3: CASSPRQGGKLFF
V: TRBV12-3/TRBV12-4
J: TRBJ1-4

CDR3: CASSLREQYF
V: TRBV12-3/TRBV12-4
J: TRBJ2-7

CDR3: CASSLDRGARGHGYTF
V: TRBV5-4
J: TRBJ1-2

CDR3: CASSLEAGVFNEQFF
V: TRBV5-1
J: TRBJ2-1

CDR3: CSASDGKIAKNIQYF
V: TRBV20-1
J: TRBJ2-4

CDR3: CSASRGHYNEQFF
V: TRBV20-1
J: TRBJ2-1

CDR3: CASSQDRDFYNEQFF
V: TRBV4-3
J: TRBJ2-1

CDR3: CASSDDLDTQYF
V: TRBV28
J: TRBJ2-3

CDR3: CASSQDSNTEAFF
V: TRBV12-3/TRBV12-4
J: TRBJ1-1

CDR3: CASSLSGPPVTDTQYF
V: TRBV5-1
J: TRBJ2-3

CDR3: CSAQRGHNSNQPQHF
V: TRBV20-1
J: TRBJ1-5

CDR3: CASSLAGSRNTIYF
V: TRBV12-3/TRBV12-4
J: TRBJ1-3

CDR3: CASGLALNGIPPLNGYTF
V: TRBV12-5
J: TRBJ1-2

CDR3: CASMQNSAQETQYF
V: TRBV2
J: TRBJ2-5

CDR3: CASTLQGAVGELFF
V: TRBV11-1
J: TRBJ2-2

CDR3: CASSEVGVAEAFF
V: TRBV5-1
J: TRBJ1-1

CDR3: CATLLAGGRVSNEQFF
V: TRBV6-2/TRBV6-3
J: TRBJ2-1